This TCR beta chain derives from a study of T cell changes during pregnancy in multiple sclerosis. The CDR3 sequence is 15 residues long. Germline CDR1 SGHKS, CDR2 YYEKEE (reference sequence). Germline trimming cut 2 bases from V and 0 bases from J; bases unmatched to any gene: 4. The repertoire was sequenced with immunoSEQ multiplex PCR; TCRdb's copy has only in-frame clones and lacks some. This sample has around 45,000 clones, with more than 80% found just once. The J gene is TRBJ1-2, the V gene TRBV5-5; 7 bases are shared with TRBD1. The receptor was isolated from a female donor with multiple sclerosis, enrolled in a pregnancy study. Sample: CD4+ T cells from peripheral blood mononuclear cells, taken before pregnancy. Written as DNA, the CDR3 is TGTGCCAGCAGCTTCTCAGGGACAGCTAACTATGGCTACACCTTC. Amino acid sequence: CASSFSGTANYGYTF.